The 10 T cell receptor beta chains below all came from one sample that was sequenced in a study of T cell responses to AZD1222 COVID-19 vaccine. Sequencing was performed with immunoSEQ multiplex PCR; in TCRdb, only in-frame clones are kept and a portion is missing. The repertoire holds 90,000 to 95,000 clones, with around 89% as singletons. Sample: peripheral blood, taken 28 days after the second AZD1222 dose. These TCRs come from an adult who received the AZD1222 COVID-19 vaccine.

The table lists this clone with a count of one. The chain uses TRBV6-2 or TRBV6-3 and TRBJ2-7, with TRBD1 identical over 9 bases. This CDR3 comprises 17 residues. The V gene's germline CDR1 is MNHEY and CDR2 SVGEGT. The J segment lost 3 bases and the V segment lost 4 bases, leaving 13 bases of the junction unmatched. CDR3 coding DNA: TGTGCCAGCAGTTTCACCCCGGGACAGGGAACGGGCTACGAGCAGTACTTC. It codes for CASSFTPGQGTGYEQYF.

The chain links TRBV5-6 to TRBJ2-2; the D is unclear. Trimming took 4 bases from V and 3 from J, leaving 1 base between them. The CDR3 consists of 11 residues. Germline-derived CDR1 and CDR2 are SGHDT and YYEEEE. CDR3 bases: TGTGCCAGCAGCGACACCGGGGAGCTGTTTTTT. It specifies CASSDTGELFF.

This clone was detected once. This chain connects TRBV27 to TRBJ1-5, with 10 bases lining up with TRBD1. The CDR3 runs 16 residues. V lost 7 bases and J lost 3; bases outside the gene matches: 9. Germline CDR1 is MNHEY and CDR2 is SMNVEV (reference sequence). The CDR3, as DNA: TGTGCCAGCATCCCGACAGGGGGCGAGAACAATCAGCCCCAGCATTTT. Residues: CASIPTGGENNQPQHF.

CDR3 DNA sequence: TGTGCCAGCAGTTTTCCGACCGCGGCCTATAGCAATCAGCCCCAGCATTTT. This sequence encodes CASSFPTAAYSNQPQHF. The chain employs TRBV28 and TRBJ1-5; D is uncertain. There are 17 residues in the CDR3. V lost 3 bases and J 0 bases, leaving 15 bases between the germline ends. Per germline, CDR1 MDHEN and CDR2 SYDVKM.

The chain links TRBV27 to TRBJ2-7; the D gene is possibly TRBD1 (7 bases). The CDR3 totals 15 residues. Trimming left V 4 bases short and J 6 bases short, with 19 bases between. The germline V gene encodes CDR1 MNHEY and CDR2 SMNVEV (reference sequence). CDR3 sequence (DNA): TGTGCCAGCAGTTCAAAAACGGACAGGAGGGGCGAGCAGTACTTC. It codes for CASSSKTDRRGEQYF.

The CDR3 here is CASSWGPGGVNEQYF. The CDR3 coding sequence is TGTGCCAGCAGCTGGGGACCAGGGGGCGTCAACGAGCAGTACTTC. V is TRBV5-6 and J is TRBJ2-7; 8 nucleotides agree with TRBD1. Germline-derived CDR1 and CDR2 are SGHDT and YYEEEE. CDR3 length: 15 residues. V dropped 3 bases and J dropped 5; count of bases not matched to a gene: 10.

The genes are TRBV9 and TRBJ2-7; possibly TRBD1 for D (7 bases). The germline V gene encodes CDR1 SGDLS and CDR2 YYNGEE. The CDR3 contains 14 residues. V was cut by 0 bases and J by 5 bases, with 12 bases left in between. The CDR3 bases are TGTGCCAGCAGCGTAGTGGCAGGGGGGAACGAGCAGTACTTC. It specifies CASSVVAGGNEQYF.

V usage is TRBV5-1 and J usage is TRBJ2-1, with TRBD2 matching 10 bases. The junction had 7 bases not matched to a gene; V was cut back by 4 bases and J by 0 bases. Germline values: CDR1 SGHRS, CDR2 YFSETQ. This CDR3 is built from 17 residues. CDR3 in amino acids: CASSRILAGGSYNEQFF. CDR3 coding DNA: TGCGCCAGCAGCCGGATCTTAGCGGGGGGCTCCTACAATGAGCAGTTCTTC.

V is TRBV5-4 and J is TRBJ2-3; 7 nucleotides align to TRBD1. The CDR3 contains 16 residues. Germline-derived CDR1 and CDR2 are SGHNT and YYREEE (reference sequence). V lost 0 bases, J lost 6 bases, and 10 bases stayed unmatched. CDR3 DNA: TGTGCCAGCAGCTTGGAATTGAGACAGGGAACCGATACGCAGTATTTT. Translation gives CASSLELRQGTDTQYF.

The gene calls are TRBV5-1 and TRBJ2-5; the match to TRBD1 covers 7 bases. Germline V gene data show CDR1 as SGHRS and CDR2 as YFSETQ. Germline trimming cut 4 bases from V and 5 bases from J; bases unmatched to any gene: 11. The CDR3 spans 15 residues. The CDR3 DNA follows: TGCGCCAGCAGCCTTAGGACAGGCCGAGGGGAGACCCAGTACTTC. Translated, it gives CASSLRTGRGETQYF.